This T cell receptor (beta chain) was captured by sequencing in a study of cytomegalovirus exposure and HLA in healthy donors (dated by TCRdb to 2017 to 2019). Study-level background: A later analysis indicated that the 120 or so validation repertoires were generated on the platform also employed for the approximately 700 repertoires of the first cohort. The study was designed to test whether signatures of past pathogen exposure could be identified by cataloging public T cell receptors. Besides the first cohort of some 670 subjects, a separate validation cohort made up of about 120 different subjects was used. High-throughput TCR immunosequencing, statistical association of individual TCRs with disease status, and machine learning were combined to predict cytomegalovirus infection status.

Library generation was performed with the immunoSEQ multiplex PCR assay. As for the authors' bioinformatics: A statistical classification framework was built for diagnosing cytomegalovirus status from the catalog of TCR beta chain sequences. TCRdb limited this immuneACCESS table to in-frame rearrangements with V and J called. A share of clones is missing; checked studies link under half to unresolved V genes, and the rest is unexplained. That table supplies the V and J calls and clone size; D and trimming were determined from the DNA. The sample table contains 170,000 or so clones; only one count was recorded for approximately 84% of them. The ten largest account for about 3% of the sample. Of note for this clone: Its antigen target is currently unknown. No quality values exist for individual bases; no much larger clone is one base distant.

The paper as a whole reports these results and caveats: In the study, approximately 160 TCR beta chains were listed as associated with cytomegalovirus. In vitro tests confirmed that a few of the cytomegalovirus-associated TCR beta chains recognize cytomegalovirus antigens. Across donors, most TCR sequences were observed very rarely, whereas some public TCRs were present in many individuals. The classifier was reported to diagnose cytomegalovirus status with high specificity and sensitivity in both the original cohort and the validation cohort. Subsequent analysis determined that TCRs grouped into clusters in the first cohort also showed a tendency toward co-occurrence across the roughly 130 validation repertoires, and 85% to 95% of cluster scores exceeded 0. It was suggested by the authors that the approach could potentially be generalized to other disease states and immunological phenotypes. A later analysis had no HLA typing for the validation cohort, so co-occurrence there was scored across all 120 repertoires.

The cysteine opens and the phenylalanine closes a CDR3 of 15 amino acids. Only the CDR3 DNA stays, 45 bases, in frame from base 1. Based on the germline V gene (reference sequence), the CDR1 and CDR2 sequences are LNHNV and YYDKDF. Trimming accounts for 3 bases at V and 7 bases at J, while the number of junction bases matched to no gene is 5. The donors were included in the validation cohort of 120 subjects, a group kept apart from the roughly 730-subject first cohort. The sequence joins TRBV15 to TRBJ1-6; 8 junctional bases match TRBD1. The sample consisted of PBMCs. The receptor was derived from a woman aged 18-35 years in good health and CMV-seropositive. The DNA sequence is TGTGCCACCAGCAGGGAAGACAGGGGAAATTCACCCCTCCACTTT. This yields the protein CATSREDRGNSPLHF.